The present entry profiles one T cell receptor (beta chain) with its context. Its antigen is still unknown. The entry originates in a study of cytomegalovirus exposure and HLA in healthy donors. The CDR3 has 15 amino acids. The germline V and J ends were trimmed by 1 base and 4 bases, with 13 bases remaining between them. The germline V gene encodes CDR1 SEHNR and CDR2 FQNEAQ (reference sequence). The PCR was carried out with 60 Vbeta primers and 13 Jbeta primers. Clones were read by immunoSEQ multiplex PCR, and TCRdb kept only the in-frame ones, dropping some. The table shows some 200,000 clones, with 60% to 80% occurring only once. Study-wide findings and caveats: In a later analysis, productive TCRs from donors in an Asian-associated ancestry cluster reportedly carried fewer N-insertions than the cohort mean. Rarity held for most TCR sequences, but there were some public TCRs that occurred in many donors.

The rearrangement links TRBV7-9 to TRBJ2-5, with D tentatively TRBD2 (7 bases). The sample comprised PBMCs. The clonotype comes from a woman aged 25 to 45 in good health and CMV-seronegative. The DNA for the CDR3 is TGTGCCAGCAGCTTAGTAGGGGGGGGTACAGAGACCCAGTACTTC. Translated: CASSLVGGGTETQYF.